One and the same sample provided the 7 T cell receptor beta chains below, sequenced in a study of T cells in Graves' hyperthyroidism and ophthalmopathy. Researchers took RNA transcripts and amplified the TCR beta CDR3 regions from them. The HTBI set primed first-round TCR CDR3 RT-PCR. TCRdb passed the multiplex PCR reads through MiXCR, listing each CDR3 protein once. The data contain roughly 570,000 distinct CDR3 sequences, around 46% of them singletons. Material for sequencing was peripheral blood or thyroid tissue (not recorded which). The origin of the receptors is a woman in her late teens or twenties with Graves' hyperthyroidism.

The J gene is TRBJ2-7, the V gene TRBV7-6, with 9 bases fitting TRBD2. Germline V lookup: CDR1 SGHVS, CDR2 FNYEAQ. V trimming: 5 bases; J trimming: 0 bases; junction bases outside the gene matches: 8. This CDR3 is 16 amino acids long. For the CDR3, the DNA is TGTGCCAGCAGCAGCGCGGGAGGGCCAAGCTCCTACGAGCAGTACTTC. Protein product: CASSSAGGPSSYEQYF.

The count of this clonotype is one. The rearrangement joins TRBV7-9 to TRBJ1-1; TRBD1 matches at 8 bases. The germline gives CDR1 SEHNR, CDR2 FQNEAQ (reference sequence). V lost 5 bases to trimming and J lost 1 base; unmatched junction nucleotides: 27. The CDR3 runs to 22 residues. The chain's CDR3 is CASSPQGRNPGQVSFGNTEAFF. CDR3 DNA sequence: TGTGCCAGCAGCCCCCAGGGGCGCAATCCGGGACAGGTATCATTTGGGAACACTGAAGCTTTCTTT.

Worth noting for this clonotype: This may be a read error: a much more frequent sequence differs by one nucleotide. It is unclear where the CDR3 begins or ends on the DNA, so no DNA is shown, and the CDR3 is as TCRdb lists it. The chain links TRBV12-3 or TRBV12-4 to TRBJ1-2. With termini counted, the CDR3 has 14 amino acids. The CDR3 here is CASSLVVAFGSYAF.

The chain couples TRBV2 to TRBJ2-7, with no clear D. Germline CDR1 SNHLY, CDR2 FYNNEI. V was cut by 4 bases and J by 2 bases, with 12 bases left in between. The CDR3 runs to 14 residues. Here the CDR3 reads CASSGRLGTYEQYF. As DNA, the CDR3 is TGTGCCAGCAGTGGAAGACTGGGTACCTACGAGCAGTACTTC.

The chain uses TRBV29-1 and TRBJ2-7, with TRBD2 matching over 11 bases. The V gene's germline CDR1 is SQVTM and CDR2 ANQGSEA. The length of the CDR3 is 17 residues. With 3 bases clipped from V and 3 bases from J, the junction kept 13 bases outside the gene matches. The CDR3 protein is CSVEDWTSGLGRYEQYF. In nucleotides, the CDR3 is TGCAGCGTTGAGGACTGGACTAGCGGGTTGGGGCGCTACGAGCAGTACTTC.

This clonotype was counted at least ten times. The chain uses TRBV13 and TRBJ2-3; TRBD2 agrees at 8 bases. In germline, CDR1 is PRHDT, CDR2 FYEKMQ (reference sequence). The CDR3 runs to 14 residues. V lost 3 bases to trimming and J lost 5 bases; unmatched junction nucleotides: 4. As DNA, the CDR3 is TGTGCCAGCAGCTTTAGCGGGACCGGAGATACGCAGTATTTT. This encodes CASSFSGTGDTQYF.

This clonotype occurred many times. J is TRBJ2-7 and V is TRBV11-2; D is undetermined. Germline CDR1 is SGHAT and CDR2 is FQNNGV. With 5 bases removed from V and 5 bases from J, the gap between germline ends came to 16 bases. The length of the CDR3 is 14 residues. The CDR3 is CASSPTDVRHEQYF. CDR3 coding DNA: TGTGCCAGCAGCCCCACGGACGTGAGGCACGAGCAGTACTTC.